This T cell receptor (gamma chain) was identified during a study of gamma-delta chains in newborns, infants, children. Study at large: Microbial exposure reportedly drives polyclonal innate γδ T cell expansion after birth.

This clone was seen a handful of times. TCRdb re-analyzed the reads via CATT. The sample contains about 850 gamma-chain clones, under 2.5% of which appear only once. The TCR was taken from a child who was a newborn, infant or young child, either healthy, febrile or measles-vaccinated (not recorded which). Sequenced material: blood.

The CDR3: CATWDGDYYKKLF. The CDR3 region has the DNA TGTGCCACCTGGGATGGCGATTATTATAAGAAACTCTTT. The chain has TRGV4 and TRGJ1 or TRGJ2. Per the germline V gene, CDR1 is EGSTGY and CDR2 is YDSYTSSV. This CDR3 region has 13 residues. The junction had 2 bases not matched to a gene; V was cut back by 1 base and J by 2 bases.